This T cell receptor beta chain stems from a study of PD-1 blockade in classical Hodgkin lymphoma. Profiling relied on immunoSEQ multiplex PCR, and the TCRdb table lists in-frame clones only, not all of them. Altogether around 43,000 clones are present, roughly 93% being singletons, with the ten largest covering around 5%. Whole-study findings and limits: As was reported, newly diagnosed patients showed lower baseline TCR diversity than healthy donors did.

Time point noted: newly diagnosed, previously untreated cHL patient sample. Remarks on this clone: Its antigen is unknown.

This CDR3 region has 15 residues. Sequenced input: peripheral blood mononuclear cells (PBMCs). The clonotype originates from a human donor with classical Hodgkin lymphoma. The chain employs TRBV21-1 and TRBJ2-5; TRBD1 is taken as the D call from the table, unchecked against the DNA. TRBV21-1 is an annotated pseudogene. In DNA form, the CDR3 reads TGTGCCAGCACCCAAGGGGACACTACAAAAGAGACCCAGTACTTC. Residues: CASTQGDTTKETQYF.